The 12 T cell receptor beta chains below come from one sample, sequenced in a study of shared clonotypes between healthy human individuals (dated by TCRdb to the early 2020s). Libraries were made using the immunoSEQ multiplex PCR assay. TCRdb took this table from immuneACCESS and kept in-frame rearrangements with V and J called. Such tables lack part of the clones; where checked against another copy, unresolved V genes explain under half of the gap, and the rest is unexplained. The sample includes over a million clones, with 65% to 75% observed a single time. The biggest ten clones account for around 1.4% of the sample. Sequenced: memory CD4+ T cells sorted from blood. The sample's cell subset or site, from its label and the paper: CD45RA-negative fraction. These receptors were collected from a man between 18 and 29 years old in good health.

The rearrangement links TRBV5-1 to TRBJ2-2, with D tentatively TRBD2 (5 bases). The ends were cut back, 0 bases at V and 0 bases at J, with 9 bases in the middle. Germline V gene sequence: CDR1 SGHRS, CDR2 YFSETQ. The CDR3 runs 16 residues. Here the CDR3 DNA reads TGCGCCAGCAGCTTGGCCCAGCGGTCGAACACCGGGGAGCTGTTTTTT. Translated: CASSLAQRSNTGELFF.

The chain recombines TRBV9 with TRBJ1-2; D uncertain. Trimming stripped 0 bases from V and 4 bases from J, with 13 bases between. CDR1 is SGDLS, CDR2 YYNGEE, per germline. CDR3 length: 15 amino acids. The CDR3 DNA is TGTGCCAGCAGCGTAGGCTCGGTTCTTGGCTATGGCTACACCTTC. It specifies CASSVGSVLGYGYTF. Combining the CDR3 with reference TRBV9 and TRBJ1-2 gives the whole variable domain DSGVTQTPKHLITATGQRVTLRCSPRSGDLSVYWYQQSLDQGLQFLIQYYNGEERAKGNILERFSAQQFPDLHSELNLSSLELGDSALYFCASSVGSVLGYGYTFGSGTRLTVV.

The chain employs TRBV7-8 and TRBJ2-7; 9 bases fit TRBD1. With 1 base clipped from V and 3 bases from J, the junction kept 7 bases outside the gene matches. This CDR3 spans 16 amino acids. Germline values: CDR1 SGHVS, CDR2 FQNEAQ. The CDR3 DNA reads TGTGCCAGCAGCTTAGGGGGACAGGGAATTAACTACGAGCAGTACTTC. Translation gives CASSLGGQGINYEQYF.

The chain uses TRBV9 and TRBJ2-7, with a tentative D call TRBD2 (5 bases). Germline V lookup: CDR1 SGDLS, CDR2 YYNGEE. V was cut by 4 bases and J by 5 bases, with 19 bases left in between. CDR3 size: 15 residues. The CDR3 protein is CASSTGTGSRNEQYF. In DNA, the CDR3 is TGTGCCAGCAGCACCGGAACGGGATCTCGGAACGAGCAGTACTTC.

The chain's CDR3 is CATTGANEQYF. In DNA form, the CDR3 reads TGTGCCACCACAGGGGCCAACGAGCAGTACTTC. This sequence joins TRBV10-3 and TRBJ2-7; 7 bases match TRBD1. This CDR3 contains 11 residues. Germline V lookup: CDR1 ENHRY, CDR2 SYGVKD. V lost 10 bases to trimming and J lost 5 bases; unmatched junction nucleotides: 5.

The chain couples TRBV7-6 to TRBJ1-5; D perhaps matches TRBD1 (5 bases). Germline assignment: CDR1 SGHVS and CDR2 FNYEAQ. The CDR3 consists of 15 residues. The V gene lost 1 base and the J gene lost 4 bases, with 11 bases spanning the gap. Written as DNA, the CDR3 is TGTGCCAGCAGCTTAGAAGGGGCCGAGAATCAGCCCCAGCATTTT. Translating gives CASSLEGAENQPQHF.

This chain joins TRBV7-9 and TRBJ1-1, with a possible D match to TRBD1 (5 bases). V was cut by 5 bases and J by 5 bases, with 18 bases left in between. The germline CDR1 and CDR2 sequences are SEHNR and FQNEAQ (reference sequence). This CDR3 spans 15 amino acids. CDR3 nucleotide sequence: TGTGCCAGCAGCGACGGGATGAGGGGAAGGACTGAAGCTTTCTTT. It translates to CASSDGMRGRTEAFF.

The chain carries TRBV19 and TRBJ1-2; 12 nucleotides align to TRBD1. Germline loops: CDR1 LNHDA, CDR2 SQIVND (reference sequence). V lost 6 bases, J lost 8 bases, and 10 bases stayed unmatched. This CDR3 contains 15 residues. The CDR3 DNA reads as TGTGCCAGTAGACCCCGGGACAGGGGGCTGGTAGGCTACACCTTC. Amino acid sequence: CASRPRDRGLVGYTF.

The chain joins TRBV7-2 to TRBJ1-3, with D unclear. The ends were cut back, 0 bases at V and 3 bases at J, with 9 bases in the middle. This CDR3 is built from 15 residues. The germline gives CDR1 SGHTA, CDR2 FQGNSA. The CDR3 DNA reads as TGTGCCAGCAGCTTAGCTAGTTCCGGTGGAAACACCATATATTTT. Translating gives CASSLASSGGNTIYF.

At least ten counts were recorded for this clone. This sequence joins TRBV28 and TRBJ1-3; tentative D call: TRBD1 (5 bases). Trimming cost V 8 bases and J 7 bases, with 12 bases left between them. CDR1 is MDHEN, CDR2 SYDVKM, per germline. The length of the CDR3 is 12 residues. Written as DNA, the CDR3 is TGTGCCAGCGAACGTCGGGGGAACACCATATATTTT. Translated: CASERRGNTIYF. Full variable domain (missing parts from reference TRBV28 and TRBJ1-3): DVKVTQSSRYLVKRTGEKVFLECVQDMDHENMFWYRQDPGLGLRLIYFSYDVKMKEKGDIPEGYSVSREKKERFSLILESASTNQTSMYLCASERRGNTIYFGEGSWLTVV.

The rearrangement joins TRBV7-9 to TRBJ2-3, with a weak D call TRBD2 (5 bases). This CDR3 has 14 residues. CDR1 is SEHNR and CDR2 is FQNEAQ in the germline V gene (reference sequence). V shed 5 bases and J shed 4 bases, with 13 bases lying between them. The CDR3 sequence is CASSLRTGADTQYF. The CDR3 coding sequence is TGTGCCAGCAGCCTACGGACTGGGGCAGATACGCAGTATTTT.

Details on this clone: This may be a read error, as it is one base from a much larger clone. V is TRBV11-2 and J is TRBJ2-2, with 7 nucleotides matching TRBD2. Losses at the gene ends were 5 bases for V and 1 base for J; bases not matched to a gene: 7. The CDR3 totals 16 residues. The germline V gene encodes CDR1 SGHAT and CDR2 FQNNGV. CDR3 DNA sequence: TGTGCCAGCAGCCAAAGGGCTAGCGGGAACACCGGGGAGCTGTTTTTT. It is translated as CASSQRASGNTGELFF.